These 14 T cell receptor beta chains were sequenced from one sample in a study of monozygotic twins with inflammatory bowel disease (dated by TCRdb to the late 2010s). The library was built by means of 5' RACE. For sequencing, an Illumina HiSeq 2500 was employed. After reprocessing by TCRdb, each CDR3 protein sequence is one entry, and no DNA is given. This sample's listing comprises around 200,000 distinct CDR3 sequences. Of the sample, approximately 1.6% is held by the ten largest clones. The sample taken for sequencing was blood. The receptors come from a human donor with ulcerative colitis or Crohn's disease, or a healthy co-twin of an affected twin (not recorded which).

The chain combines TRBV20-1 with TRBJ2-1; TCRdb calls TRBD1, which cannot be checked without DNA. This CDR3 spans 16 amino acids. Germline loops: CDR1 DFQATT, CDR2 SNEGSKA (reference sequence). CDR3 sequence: CSARDIARDRLDEQFF.

CDR3 sequence: CASESGTALDYGYTF. This chain joins TRBV13 and TRBJ1-2; TCRdb picks TRBD1, but there is no DNA to check that call. The CDR3 totals 15 residues. In germline, CDR1 is PRHDT, CDR2 FYEKMQ (reference sequence).

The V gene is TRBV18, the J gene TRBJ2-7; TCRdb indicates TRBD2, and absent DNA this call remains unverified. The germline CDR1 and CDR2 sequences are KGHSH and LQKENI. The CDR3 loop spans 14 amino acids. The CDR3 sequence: CASSPGTEREEQYF.

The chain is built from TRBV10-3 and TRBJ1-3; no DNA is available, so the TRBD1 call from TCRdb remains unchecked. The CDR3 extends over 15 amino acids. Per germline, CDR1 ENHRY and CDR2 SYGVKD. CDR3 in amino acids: CAISDPTGGPGTIYF.

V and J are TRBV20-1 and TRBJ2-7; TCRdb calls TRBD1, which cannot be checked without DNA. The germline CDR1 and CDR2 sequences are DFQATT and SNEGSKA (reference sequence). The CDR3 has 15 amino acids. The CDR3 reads CSASSGGAAGYEQYF.

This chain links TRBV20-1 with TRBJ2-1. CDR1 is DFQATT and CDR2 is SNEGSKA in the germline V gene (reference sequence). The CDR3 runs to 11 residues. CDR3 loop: CSARGTAEQFF.

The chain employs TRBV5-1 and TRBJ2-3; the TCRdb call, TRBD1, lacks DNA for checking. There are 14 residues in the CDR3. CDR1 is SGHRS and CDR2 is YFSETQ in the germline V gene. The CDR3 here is CASVRGQSTDTQYF.

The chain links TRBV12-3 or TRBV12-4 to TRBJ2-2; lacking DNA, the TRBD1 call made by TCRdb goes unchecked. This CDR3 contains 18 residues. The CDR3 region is CASNPRGMTGANTGELFF.

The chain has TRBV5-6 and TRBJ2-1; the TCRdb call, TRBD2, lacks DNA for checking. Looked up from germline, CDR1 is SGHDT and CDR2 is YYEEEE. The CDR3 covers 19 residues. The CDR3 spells CASSFGAGDYGSSYNEQFF.

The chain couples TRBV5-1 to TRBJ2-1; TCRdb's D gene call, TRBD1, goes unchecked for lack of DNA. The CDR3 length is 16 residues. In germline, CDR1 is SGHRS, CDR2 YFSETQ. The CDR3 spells CASSPQPGQGVNEQFF.

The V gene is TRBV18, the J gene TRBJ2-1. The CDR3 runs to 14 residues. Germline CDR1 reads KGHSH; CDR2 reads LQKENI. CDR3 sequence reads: CASSPTTTYNEQFF.

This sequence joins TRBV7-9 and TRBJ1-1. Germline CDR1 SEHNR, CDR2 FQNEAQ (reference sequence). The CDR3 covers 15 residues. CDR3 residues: CASSLGYDPNTEAFF.

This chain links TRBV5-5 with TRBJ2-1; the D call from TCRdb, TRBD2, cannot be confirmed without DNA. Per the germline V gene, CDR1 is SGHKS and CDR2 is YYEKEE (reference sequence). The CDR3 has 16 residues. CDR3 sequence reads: CASSPAPSGGRNEQFF.

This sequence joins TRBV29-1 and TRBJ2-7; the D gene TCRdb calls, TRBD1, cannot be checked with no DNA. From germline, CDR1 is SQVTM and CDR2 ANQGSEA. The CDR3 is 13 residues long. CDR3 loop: CSVQTASSYEQYF.